Presented here are 15 T cell receptor beta chains from one specimen sequenced in a study of blood T cell repertoires in COVID-19. This table comes from immunoSEQ multiplex PCR, and its TCRdb copy is limited to in-frame clones, with some not included. The repertoire consists of about 310,000 clones, with 80% to 90% occurring once and the leading ten covering roughly 8%. Sequenced sample: peripheral blood. The receptors were gathered from a woman aged 50 to 65 who had recovered from COVID-19.

This chain joins TRBV7-9 and TRBJ2-1; 7 bases map to TRBD2. The V gene end was trimmed by 1 base and the J gene end by 3 bases; junction bases not matched to a gene: 3. This CDR3 region has 15 residues. Germline V lookup: CDR1 SEHNR, CDR2 FQNEAQ (reference sequence). For the CDR3, the DNA is TGTGCCAGCAGCTTAGGAGGCGGGAGCTACAATGAGCAGTTCTTC. It codes for CASSLGGGSYNEQFF.

The chain uses TRBV6-5 and TRBJ1-4; D gene unclear. Germline V gene sequence: CDR1 MNHEY, CDR2 SVGAGI. The CDR3 sequence is 13 residues long. Trimming cost V 8 bases and J 3 bases, with 10 bases left between them. CDR3 sequence reads: CASGRWANEKLFF. DNA for the CDR3: TGTGCCAGCGGGAGATGGGCTAATGAAAAACTGTTTTTT.

The chain employs TRBV19 and TRBJ1-5; 7 bases line up with TRBD1. Germline values: CDR1 LNHDA, CDR2 SQIVND (reference sequence). The CDR3 totals 14 residues. V lost 4 bases and J lost 6; bases outside the gene matches: 6. The chain's CDR3 is CASSNNRGGQPQHF. CDR3 bases: TGTGCCAGTAGTAACAACAGGGGAGGTCAGCCCCAGCATTTT.

The chain combines TRBV28 with TRBJ1-6, with 8 bases aligning to TRBD1. The CDR3 is 15 amino acids. Germline CDR1 reads MDHEN; CDR2 reads SYDVKM. The junction had 10 bases not matched to a gene; V was cut back by 5 bases and J by 10 bases. The CDR3, as DNA: TGTGCCAGCAGTGCGCCCGGGACAGGACAGTCACCCCTCCACTTT. This encodes CASSAPGTGQSPLHF.

A single count supports this clone. The chain recombines TRBV7-2 with TRBJ1-3, with TRBD1 matching 7 bases. The CDR3 is 16 amino acids. Germline CDR1 is SGHTA and CDR2 is FQGNSA. The ends lost 5 bases at V and 0 bases at J; junction bases unmatched: 7. CDR3: CASSRGGDSSGNTIYF. The CDR3 DNA is TGTGCCAGCAGCCGGGGGGGGGACAGCTCTGGAAACACCATATATTTT.

The J gene is TRBJ1-6, the V gene TRBV4-1; 9 bases are a match to TRBD1. V trimming: 2 bases; J trimming: 6 bases; junction bases outside the gene matches: 5. The CDR3 contains 16 residues. The V gene's germline CDR1 is MGHRA and CDR2 YSYEKL. The CDR3 nucleotides are TGCGCCAGCAGCCAAAAGGGACAGGGAACTAATTCACCCCTCCACTTT. Its protein is CASSQKGQGTNSPLHF.

This chain links TRBV3-1 (or the pseudogene TRBV3-2) with TRBJ1-6, with 10 bases matching TRBD1. The CDR3 sequence is 15 residues long. Per germline, CDR1 LGHDT and CDR2 YNNKEL (reference sequence). V lost 6 bases and J lost 5; bases outside the gene matches: 4. CDR3 nucleotide sequence: TGTGCCAGCAGGCGACAGGGGGCCGATAATTCACCCCTCCACTTT. Amino acids: CASRRQGADNSPLHF.

The genes are TRBV11-3 and TRBJ1-1; TRBD1 matches 10 bases. Losses at the gene ends were 5 bases for V and 11 bases for J; bases not matched to a gene: 5. This CDR3 comprises 12 residues. CDR1 and CDR2 from the germline V gene are SGHNT and YENEEA. DNA of the CDR3: TGTGCCAGCAGCGCAGACAGGGGGCATGCTTTCTTT. As protein: CASSADRGHAFF.

The gene calls are TRBV7-3 and TRBJ2-2, with 8 bases fitting TRBD1. CDR1 and CDR2 (germline): SGHTA, FQGTGA. After removal of 5 bases from V and 1 base from J, the junction contained 6 bases not matched to a gene. The CDR3 totals 16 residues. The CDR3 sequence: CASSTQGAMNTGELFF. CDR3 DNA sequence: TGTGCCAGCAGCACTCAGGGGGCGATGAACACCGGGGAGCTGTTTTTT. Full variable domain (outside the CDR3, taken from reference TRBV7-3 and TRBJ2-2): GAGVSQTPSNKVTEKGKYVELRCDPISGHTALYWYRQSLGQGPEFLIYFQGTGAADDSGLPNDRFFAVRPEGSVSTLKIQRTERGDSAVYLCASSTQGAMNTGELFFGEGSRLTVL.

CDR3 region: CASSIRGTDTQYF. CDR3 coding DNA: TGTGCCAGTAGTATCCGGGGAACAGATACGCAGTATTTT. The V gene is TRBV19, the J gene TRBJ2-3, with D perhaps TRBD2 (5 bases). V was trimmed by 3 bases and J by 3 bases, leaving 7 bases between them. The CDR3 sequence is 13 residues long. Germline CDR1 reads LNHDA; CDR2 reads SQIVND (reference sequence).

The V gene is TRBV5-1, the J gene TRBJ1-2; D unresolved. Trimming pared 0 bases from V and 2 bases from J, leaving 17 bases between. This CDR3 has 17 residues. CDR1 and CDR2 from the germline V gene are SGHRS and YFSETQ. CDR3 DNA sequence: TGCGCCAGCAGCTTGGGTCAGTCGAACCACCGAAACTATGGCTACACCTTC. It translates to CASSLGQSNHRNYGYTF.

The V gene is TRBV5-4, the J gene TRBJ2-5; 7 bases agree with TRBD1. V dropped 7 bases and J dropped 4; count of bases not matched to a gene: 1. Germline values: CDR1 SGHNT, CDR2 YYREEE (reference sequence). The CDR3 has 11 amino acids. The CDR3 coding sequence is TGTGCCAGCCACAGGGGAGAGACCCAGTACTTC. It codes for CASHRGETQYF.

The count of this clone is one. This chain links TRBV6-5 with TRBJ2-1, with 8 bases lining up with TRBD2. V lost 6 bases to trimming and J lost 7 bases; unmatched junction nucleotides: 8. This CDR3 comprises 14 residues. Germline CDR1 and CDR2: MNHEY and SVGAGI. CDR3 sequence: CASRTGTSGNEQFF. Written as DNA, the CDR3 is TGTGCCAGCAGAACCGGGACTAGTGGGAATGAGCAGTTCTTC.

The table lists this clone with a count of one. The chain uses TRBV4-1 and TRBJ1-4; D remains unclear. The CDR3 extends over 17 amino acids. V dropped 2 bases and J dropped 3 bases, with 16 bases sitting between them. Germline CDR1 MGHRA, CDR2 YSYEKL. CDR3 in amino acids: CASSQPTGKWSNEKLFF. CDR3 nucleotides: TGCGCCAGCAGCCAACCGACTGGAAAGTGGTCTAATGAAAAACTGTTTTTT.

A word on this clone: Its ends do not fully match the called genes, so a read error is possible. The chain recombines TRBV7-8 with TRBJ1-3; D ambiguous. The CDR3 is 15 amino acids. From germline, CDR1 is SGHVS and CDR2 FQNEAQ. The CDR3 region has the DNA TGTGCCAGCAGCGTAGCCTCTAACTCTGGAAACACCATATATTTT. Translation gives CASSVASNSGNTIYF.